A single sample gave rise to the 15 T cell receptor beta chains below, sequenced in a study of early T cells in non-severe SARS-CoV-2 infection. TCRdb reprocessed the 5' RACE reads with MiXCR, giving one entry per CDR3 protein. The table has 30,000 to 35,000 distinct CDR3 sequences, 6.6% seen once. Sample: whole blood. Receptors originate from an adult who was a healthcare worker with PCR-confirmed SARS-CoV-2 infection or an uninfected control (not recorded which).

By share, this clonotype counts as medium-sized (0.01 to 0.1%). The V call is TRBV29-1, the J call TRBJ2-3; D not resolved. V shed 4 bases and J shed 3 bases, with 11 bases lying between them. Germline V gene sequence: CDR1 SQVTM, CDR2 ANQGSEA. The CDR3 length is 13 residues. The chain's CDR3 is CSVGSLGTDTQYF. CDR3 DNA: TGCAGCGTTGGAAGTTTGGGGACAGATACGCAGTATTTT.

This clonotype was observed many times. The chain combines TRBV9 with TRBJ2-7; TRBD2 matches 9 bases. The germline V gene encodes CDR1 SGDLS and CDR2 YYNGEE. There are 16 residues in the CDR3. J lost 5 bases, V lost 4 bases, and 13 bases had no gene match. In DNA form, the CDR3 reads TGTGCCAGCAGCTCCCGAACGCGGGAGGGCCTGGACGAGCAGTACTTC. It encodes CASSSRTREGLDEQYF. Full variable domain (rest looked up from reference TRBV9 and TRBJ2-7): DSGVTQTPKHLITATGQRVTLRCSPRSGDLSVYWYQQSLDQGLQFLIQYYNGEERAKGNILERFSAQQFPDLHSELNLSSLELGDSALYFCASSSRTREGLDEQYFGPGTRLTVT.

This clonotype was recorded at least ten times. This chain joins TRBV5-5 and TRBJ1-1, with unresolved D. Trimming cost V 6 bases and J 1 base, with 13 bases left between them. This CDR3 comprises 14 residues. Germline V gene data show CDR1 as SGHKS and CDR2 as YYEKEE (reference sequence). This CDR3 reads CASNLDVSNTEAFF. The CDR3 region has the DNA TGTGCCAGCAACCTAGACGTATCGAACACTGAAGCTTTCTTT.

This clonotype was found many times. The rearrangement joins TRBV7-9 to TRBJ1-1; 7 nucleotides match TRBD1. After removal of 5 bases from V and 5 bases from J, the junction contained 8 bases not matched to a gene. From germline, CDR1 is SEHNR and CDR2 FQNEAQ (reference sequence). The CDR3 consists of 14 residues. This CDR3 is CASSPDRVGTEAFF. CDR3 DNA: TGTGCCAGCAGCCCCGACAGGGTCGGGACTGAAGCTTTCTTT.

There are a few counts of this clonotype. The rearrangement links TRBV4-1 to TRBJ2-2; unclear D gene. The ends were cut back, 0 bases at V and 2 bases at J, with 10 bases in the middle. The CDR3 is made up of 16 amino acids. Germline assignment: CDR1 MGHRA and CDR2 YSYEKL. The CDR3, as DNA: TGCGCCAGCAGCCAAGATCTCGAGGAAAACACCGGGGAGCTGTTTTTT. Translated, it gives CASSQDLEENTGELFF.

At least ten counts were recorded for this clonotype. The CDR3 here is CSVSPPPSYEQYF. The CDR3 DNA is TGCAGTGTTTCCCCCCCTCCAAGTTACGAGCAGTACTTC. The genes are TRBV20-1 and TRBJ2-7, with D unresolved. The CDR3 spans 13 residues. The V end lost 7 bases, the J end lost 4 bases, and 17 bases lay between the germline ends. CDR1 is DFQATT and CDR2 is SNEGSKA in the germline V gene (reference sequence).

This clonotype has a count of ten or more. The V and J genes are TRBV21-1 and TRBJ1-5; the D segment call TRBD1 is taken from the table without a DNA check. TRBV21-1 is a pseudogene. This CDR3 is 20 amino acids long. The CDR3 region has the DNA TGTGCCAGCAGCAAAATATTGGACAGGGGTAATCAAAAAGCCAATCAGCCCCAGCATTTT. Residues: CASSKILDRGNQKANQPQHF.

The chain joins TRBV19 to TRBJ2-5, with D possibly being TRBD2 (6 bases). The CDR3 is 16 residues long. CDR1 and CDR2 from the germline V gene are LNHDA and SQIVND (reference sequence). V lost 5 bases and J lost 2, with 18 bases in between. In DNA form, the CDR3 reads TGTGCCAGTAGTCTCCAACTAGCCGGAGGGCAAGAGACCCAGTACTTC. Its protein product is CASSLQLAGGQETQYF.

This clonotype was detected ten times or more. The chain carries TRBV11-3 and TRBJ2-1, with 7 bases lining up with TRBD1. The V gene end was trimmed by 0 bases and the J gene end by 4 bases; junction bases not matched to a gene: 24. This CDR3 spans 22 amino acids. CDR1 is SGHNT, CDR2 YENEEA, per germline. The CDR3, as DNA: TGTGCCAGCAGCTTAGAGGGTTGGAGTGAGGGGGCAGGGCGGACTCCTTACAATGAGCAGTTCTTC. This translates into CASSLEGWSEGAGRTPYNEQFF.

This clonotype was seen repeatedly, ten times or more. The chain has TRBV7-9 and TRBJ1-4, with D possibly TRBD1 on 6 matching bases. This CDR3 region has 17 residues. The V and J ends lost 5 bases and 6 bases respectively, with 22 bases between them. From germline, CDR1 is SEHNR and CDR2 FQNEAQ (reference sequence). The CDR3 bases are TGTGCCAGCAGCCCCCTGAGGGGCAGGGGAATCTATGAAAAACTGTTTTTT. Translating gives CASSPLRGRGIYEKLFF.

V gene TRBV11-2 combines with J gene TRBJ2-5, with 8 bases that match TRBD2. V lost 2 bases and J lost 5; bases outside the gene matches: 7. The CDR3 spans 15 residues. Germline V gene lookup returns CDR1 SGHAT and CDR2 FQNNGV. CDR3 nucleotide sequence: TGTGCCAGCAGCTTATCCACGGGAGGGGGGGAGACCCAGTACTTC. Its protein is CASSLSTGGGETQYF.

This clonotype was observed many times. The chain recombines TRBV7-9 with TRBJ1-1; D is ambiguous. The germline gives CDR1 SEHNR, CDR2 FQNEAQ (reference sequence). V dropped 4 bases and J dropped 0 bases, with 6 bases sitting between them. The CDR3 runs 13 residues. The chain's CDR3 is CASSSGVNTEAFF. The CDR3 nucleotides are TGTGCCAGCAGCTCCGGGGTGAACACTGAAGCTTTCTTT.

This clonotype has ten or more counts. For the CDR3, the DNA is TGCGCCAGCAGCTTGGCTCAGGGGTCGGTCAATGAGCAGTTCTTC. Amino acids: CASSLAQGSVNEQFF. The chain carries TRBV5-1 and TRBJ2-1, with D possibly matching TRBD1 (6 bases). The germline V gene encodes CDR1 SGHRS and CDR2 YFSETQ. CDR3 length: 15 residues. V gave up 0 bases and J gave up 6 bases, with 13 bases separating them.

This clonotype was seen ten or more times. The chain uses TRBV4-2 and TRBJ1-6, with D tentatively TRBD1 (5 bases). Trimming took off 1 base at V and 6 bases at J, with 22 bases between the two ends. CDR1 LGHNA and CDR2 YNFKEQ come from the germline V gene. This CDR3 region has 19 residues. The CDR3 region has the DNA TGTGCCAGCAGCCAAGCCCCTGGATGGGGGGATCTCCGTAATTCACCCCTCCACTTT. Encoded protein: CASSQAPGWGDLRNSPLHF.

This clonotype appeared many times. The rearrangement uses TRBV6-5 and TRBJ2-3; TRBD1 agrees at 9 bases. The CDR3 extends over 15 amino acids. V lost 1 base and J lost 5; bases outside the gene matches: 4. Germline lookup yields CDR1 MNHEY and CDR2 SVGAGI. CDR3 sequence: CASSYLTGGLDTQYF. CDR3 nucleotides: TGTGCCAGCAGTTACTTAACAGGGGGCCTAGATACGCAGTATTTT.